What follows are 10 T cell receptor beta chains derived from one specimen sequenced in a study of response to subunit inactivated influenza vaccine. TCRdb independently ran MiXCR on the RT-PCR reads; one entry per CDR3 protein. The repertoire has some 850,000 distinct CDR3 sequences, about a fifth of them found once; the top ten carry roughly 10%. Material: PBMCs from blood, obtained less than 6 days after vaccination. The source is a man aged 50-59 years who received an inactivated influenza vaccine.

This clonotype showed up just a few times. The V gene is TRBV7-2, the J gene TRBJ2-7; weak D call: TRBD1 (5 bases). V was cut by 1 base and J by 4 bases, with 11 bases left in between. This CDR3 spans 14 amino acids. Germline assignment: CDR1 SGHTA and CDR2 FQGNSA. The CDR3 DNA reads TGTGCCAGCAGCTTAGGACAGCCAGGGTACGAGCAGTACTTC. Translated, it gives CASSLGQPGYEQYF. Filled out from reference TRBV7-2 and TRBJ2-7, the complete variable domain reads GAGVSQSPSNKVTEKGKDVELRCDPISGHTALYWYRQSLGQGLEFLIYFQGNSAPDKSGLPSDRFSAERTGGSVSTLTIQRTQQEDSAVYLCASSLGQPGYEQYFGPGTRLTVT.

In DNA form, the CDR3 reads TGTGCCAGCAGACAAAGACAGTTGTCAGATACGCAGTATTTT. This encodes CASRQRQLSDTQYF. This chain joins TRBV7-2 and TRBJ2-3; tentatively, D is TRBD1 (5 bases). CDR1 and CDR2 (germline): SGHTA, FQGNSA. With 6 bases removed from V and 4 bases from J, the gap between germline ends came to 14 bases. The CDR3 contains 14 residues.

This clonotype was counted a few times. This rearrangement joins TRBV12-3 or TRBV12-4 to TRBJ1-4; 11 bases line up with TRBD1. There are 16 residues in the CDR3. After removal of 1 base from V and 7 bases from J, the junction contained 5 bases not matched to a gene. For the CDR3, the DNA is TGTGCCAGCAGTTTAGGGACAGGGGGCCTTGGTGAAAAACTGTTTTTT. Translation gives CASSLGTGGLGEKLFF.

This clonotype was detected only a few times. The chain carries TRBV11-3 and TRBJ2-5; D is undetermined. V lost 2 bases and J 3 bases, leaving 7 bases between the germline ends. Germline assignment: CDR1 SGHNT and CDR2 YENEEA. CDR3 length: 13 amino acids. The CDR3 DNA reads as TGTGCCAGCAGCTTAACAGCTAAAGAGACCCAGTACTTC. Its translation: CASSLTAKETQYF. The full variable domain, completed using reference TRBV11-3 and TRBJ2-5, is EAGVVQSPRYKIIEKKQPVAFWCNPISGHNTLYWYLQNLGQGPELLIRYENEEAVDDSQLPKDRFSAERLKGVDSTLKIQPAELGDSAVYLCASSLTAKETQYFGPGTRLLVL.

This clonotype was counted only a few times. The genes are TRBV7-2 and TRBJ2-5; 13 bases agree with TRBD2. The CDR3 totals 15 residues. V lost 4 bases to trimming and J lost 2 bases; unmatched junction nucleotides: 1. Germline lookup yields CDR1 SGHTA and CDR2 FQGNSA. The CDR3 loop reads CASSWGLAGQETQYF. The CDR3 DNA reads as TGTGCCAGCAGCTGGGGACTAGCGGGACAAGAGACCCAGTACTTC.

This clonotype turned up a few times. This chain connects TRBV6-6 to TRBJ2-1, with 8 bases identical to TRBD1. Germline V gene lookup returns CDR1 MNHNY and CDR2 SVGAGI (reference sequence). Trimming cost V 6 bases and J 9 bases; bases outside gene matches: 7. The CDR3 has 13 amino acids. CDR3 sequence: CASSPTGVSEQFF. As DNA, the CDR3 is TGTGCCAGCAGCCCGACAGGGGTCAGTGAGCAGTTCTTC.

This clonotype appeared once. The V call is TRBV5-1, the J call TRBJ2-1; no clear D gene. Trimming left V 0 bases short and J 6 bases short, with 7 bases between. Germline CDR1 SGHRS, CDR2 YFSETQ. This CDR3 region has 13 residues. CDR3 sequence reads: CASSLDYSNEQFF. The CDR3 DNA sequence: TGCGCCAGCAGCTTGGACTACTCCAATGAGCAGTTCTTC.

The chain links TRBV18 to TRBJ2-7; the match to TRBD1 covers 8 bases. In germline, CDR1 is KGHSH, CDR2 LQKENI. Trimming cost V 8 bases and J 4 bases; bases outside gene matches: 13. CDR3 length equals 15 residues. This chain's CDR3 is CASEAGGQGLYEQYF. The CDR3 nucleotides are TGTGCCAGCGAAGCCGGTGGACAGGGTTTATACGAGCAGTACTTC.

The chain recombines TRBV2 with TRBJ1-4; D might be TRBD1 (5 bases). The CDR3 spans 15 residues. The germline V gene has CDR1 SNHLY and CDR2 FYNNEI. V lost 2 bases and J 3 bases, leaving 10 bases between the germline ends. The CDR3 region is CASSERVGANEKLFF. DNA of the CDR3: TGTGCCAGCAGTGAACGAGTGGGGGCTAATGAAAAACTGTTTTTT.

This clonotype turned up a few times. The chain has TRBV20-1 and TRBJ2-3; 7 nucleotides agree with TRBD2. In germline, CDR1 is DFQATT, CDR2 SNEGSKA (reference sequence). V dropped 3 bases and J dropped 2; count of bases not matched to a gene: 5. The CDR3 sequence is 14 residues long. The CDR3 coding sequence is TGCAGTGCTAGCCCTAGCGGTTACACAGATACGCAGTATTTT. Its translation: CSASPSGYTDTQYF.